This T cell receptor beta chain appears in the sequencing data of a study of response to subunit inactivated influenza vaccine. General study points: Authors suggested each seasonal flu vaccination may recruit only limited numbers of new T cells.

One entry per CDR3 protein, called by TCRdb with MiXCR from the RT-PCR reads. The sample yields around 150,000 distinct CDR3 sequences, roughly 10% seen once. Trimming left V 1 base short and J 3 bases short, with 16 bases between. Per the germline V gene, CDR1 is SGHRS and CDR2 is YFSETQ. The CDR3 covers 17 residues. This clonotype has just a few counts. Its antigen is unknown. The chain uses TRBV5-1 and TRBJ2-2, with D possibly TRBD1 on 5 matching bases. This TCR derives from a man aged 45 to 65 who received an inactivated influenza vaccine. The sample consisted of non-naive T cells sorted from PBMCs, taken 35 to 45 days after vaccination. The CDR3 coding sequence is TGCGCCAGCAGCTTGTCCGGGTCAGGGCTGTACACCGGGGAGCTGTTTTTT. Translated: CASSLSGSGLYTGELFF.